This T cell receptor (beta chain) was recovered during a study of T-cell reconstitution after alpha-beta-depleted transplantation in children (dated by TCRdb to 2016 to 2018). About the full investigation: The study quantitatively tracked T-cell immune reconstitution after TCRalphabeta/CD19-depleted allogeneic hematopoietic cell transplantation in children using TCR repertoire profiling.

According to the study, the label for this sample's treatment or condition signals: allogeneic hematopoietic cell transplantation with graft depleted of TCRalphabeta T cells and CD19 B cells. Transplant recipients were children who received TCRalphabeta/CD19-depleted allogeneic hematopoietic cell grafts. The research as a whole found: In some patients, the high TCRbeta diversity seen at day 60 was put down to recipient T cells and intrathymic progenitors that had survived conditioning. Over the following months the frequencies of hyperexpanded clones went down, and after one year T-cell counts and TCRbeta diversity were mostly credited to newly produced T cells. Apparently early alphabetaT-cell count recovery about two months after transplant reportedly relied on only several hundred rapidly expanded clones derived from non-depleted graft cells.

The library was prepared using PCR. The instrument given in TCRdb is Illumina HiSeq 2500. Molecular barcoding was employed in the preparation of TCR libraries, with unique molecular identifiers being used to normalize TCRbeta repertoire quantification. The public reads were run again by TCRdb, first through fastp at Q25 and then through MiXCR, and only productive beta chains were kept. Duplicate CDR3 protein sequences are folded into a single record with the most common DNA and genes. The sample table lists 150,000 to 250,000 distinct CDR3 sequences, 5% to 7.5% of them with a count of one. The ten largest clones take up roughly 4.7% of the sample. CDR1 and CDR2, looked up from the germline V gene, are KGHSH and LQKENI. V gives up 2 bases and J gives up 0 bases, and the segment between their germline ends measures 11 bases. Inclusive of the bounding cysteine and phenylalanine, the CDR3 is 16 residues long. The DNA shown is the 48-base CDR3, in frame from base 1.

This clonotype was seen ten or more times. Its antigen specificity is not known. Nothing much larger sits one base from this clone, and base qualities are not available. The rearrangement joined TRBV18 to TRBJ2-1, with no confidently assigned D gene. The origin of this receptor is a girl younger than two with combined immunodeficiency, due to receive a stem cell transplant. Here the sequenced sample was PBMCs, taken before TCRalphabeta/CD19-depleted stem cell transplant. DNA sequence: TGTGCCAGCTCACCAGGAATCCCCTTCTCCTACAATGAGCAGTTCTTC. The translation is CASSPGIPFSYNEQFF.